Below, 15 T cell receptor beta chains from the same sample are listed, as sequenced in a study of blood T cell repertoires in COVID-19. Method: immunoSEQ multiplex PCR; TCRdb's copy keeps in-frame clones and lacks some. The data hold 150,000 to 200,000 clones, with 80% to 85% observed a single time. The sequencing input was peripheral blood. These receptors originate from a human donor with acute or convalescent COVID-19. The donor label of this sample is uncertain.

About this clone itself: The limits of the CDR3 on the DNA are not certain, so only TCRdb's listed CDR3 is given. The chain carries TRBV12-1 and TRBJ1-5; the D call of TRBD1 is as the table states it, not checked on the DNA. TRBV12-1 is classified as a pseudogene. With termini counted, the CDR3 has 16 amino acids. This chain's CDR3 is CASSFGSGTSPEPQHF.

The rearrangement joins TRBV10-3 to TRBJ2-5, with 7 bases aligning to TRBD2. The CDR3 length is 13 residues. Germline assignment: CDR1 ENHRY and CDR2 SYGVKD. Unmatched junction bases numbered 7, after V lost 3 bases and J lost 9 bases. The CDR3 protein is CAISEEVRGAQYF. CDR3 in DNA: TGTGCCATCAGTGAAGAGGTTCGGGGGGCCCAGTACTTC.

V usage is TRBV9 and J usage is TRBJ2-7, with D possibly matching TRBD2 (7 bases). CDR1 and CDR2 (germline): SGDLS, YYNGEE. This CDR3 is 15 amino acids long. V lost 0 bases and J lost 0, with 10 bases in between. CDR3 DNA sequence: TGTGCCAGCAGCGTAGGCCGGGGGGCCTCCTACGAGCAGTACTTC. Its translation is CASSVGRGASYEQYF.

J is TRBJ2-4 and V is TRBV2; possibly TRBD1 for D (5 bases). Per the germline V gene, CDR1 is SNHLY and CDR2 is FYNNEI. The CDR3 is 13 residues long. The germline V and J ends were trimmed by 6 bases and 0 bases, with 6 bases remaining between them. CDR3: CASRGLAKNIQYF. CDR3 nucleotide sequence: TGTGCCAGCAGGGGGCTAGCCAAAAACATTCAGTACTTC. Supplemented by reference TRBV2 and TRBJ2-4, the full variable domain reads EPEVTQTPSHQVTQMGQEVILRCVPISNHLYFYWYRQILGQKVEFLVSFYNNEISEKSEIFDDQFSVERPDGSNFTLKIRSTKLEDSAMYFCASRGLAKNIQYFGAGTRLSVL.

This clone was counted once. The rearrangement joins TRBV6-6 to TRBJ1-4; TRBD1 agrees at 7 bases. Trimming took 6 bases from V and 8 from J; bases not matched to a gene: 6. Germline V gene lookup returns CDR1 MNHNY and CDR2 SVGAGI (reference sequence). The CDR3 is made up of 13 amino acids. The CDR3 bases are TGTGCCAGCAGGGCAGGGGGTTGGGAAAAACTGTTTTTT. This translates into CASRAGGWEKLFF.

The chain has TRBV19 and TRBJ2-2; D remains ambiguous. The CDR3 consists of 14 residues. Germline V gives CDR1 LNHDA, CDR2 SQIVND (reference sequence). Trimming removed 3 bases from V and 1 base from J, with 6 bases in between. CDR3 protein: CASSITLNTGELFF. CDR3 sequence (DNA): TGTGCCAGTAGTATTACTCTGAACACCGGGGAGCTGTTTTTT. The entire variable domain, with the rest obtained from reference TRBV19 and TRBJ2-2, is as follows: DGGITQSPKYLFRKEGQNVTLSCEQNLNHDAMYWYRQDPGQGLRLIYYSQIVNDFQKGDIAEGYSVSREKKESFPLTVTSAQKNPTAFYLCASSITLNTGELFFGEGSRLTVL.

The J gene is TRBJ2-6, the V gene TRBV10-1, with a tentative D call TRBD1 (5 bases). The CDR3 extends over 13 amino acids. Looked up from germline, CDR1 is WNHNN and CDR2 is SYGVQD (reference sequence). V dropped 8 bases and J dropped 0 bases, with 5 bases sitting between them. DNA for the CDR3: TGCGCCAGCGGGGCCTCTGGGGCCAACGTCCTGACTTTC. It encodes CASGASGANVLTF.

This chain uses TRBV6-1 with TRBJ1-6; no definite D call. The CDR3 sequence is 12 residues long. Germline loops: CDR1 MNHNS, CDR2 SASEGT. V shed 2 bases and J shed 9 bases, with 5 bases lying between them. The CDR3, as DNA: TGTGCCAGCAGTGAAATCTTTTCACCCCTCCACTTT. It yields the protein CASSEIFSPLHF.

The chain recombines TRBV3-1 (or the pseudogene TRBV3-2) with TRBJ2-7; 9 nucleotides agree with TRBD1. Germline V CDR1 and CDR2: LGHDT, YNNKEL (reference sequence). Trimming cost V 3 bases and J 5 bases; bases outside gene matches: 5. This CDR3 has 14 amino acids. The CDR3 is CASSQNWDRDEQYF. In nucleotides, the CDR3 is TGTGCCAGCAGCCAGAATTGGGACAGGGACGAGCAGTACTTC.

The chain is built from TRBV4-2 and TRBJ1-2; 10 positions agree with TRBD1. CDR1 and CDR2 from the germline V gene are LGHNA and YNFKEQ. CDR3 size: 16 residues. V trimming: 0 bases; J trimming: 4 bases; junction bases outside the gene matches: 5. The CDR3 nucleotides are TGTGCCAGCAGCCAAGATCTAGGACAGGGGGGCTATGGCTACACCTTC. This codes for CASSQDLGQGGYGYTF.

J is TRBJ1-6 and V is TRBV6-2 or TRBV6-3; 9 positions agree with TRBD1. The trim removed 5 bases at V and 12 bases at J, leaving 8 bases unmatched. This CDR3 comprises 14 residues. Germline CDR1 is MNHEY and CDR2 is SVGEGT. CDR3 region: CASSQTGGAVPLHF. DNA of the CDR3: TGTGCCAGCAGTCAAACAGGGGGCGCGGTACCCCTCCACTTT.

This clone showed up just once. This chain joins TRBV7-3 and TRBJ2-3, with 12 positions matching TRBD2. Trimming at V came to 5 bases and at J to 4 bases, leaving 4 bases not matched to a gene. The CDR3 runs 15 residues. Germline V lookup: CDR1 SGHTA, CDR2 FQGTGA. Written as DNA, the CDR3 is TGTGCCAGCAGCCCGAGACTAGCGGGAGCAGATACGCAGTATTTT. It yields the protein CASSPRLAGADTQYF.

The rearrangement uses TRBV6-5 and TRBJ2-7, with 10 bases aligning to TRBD1. There are 14 residues in the CDR3. Per the germline V gene, CDR1 is MNHEY and CDR2 is SVGAGI. V shed 6 bases and J 6 bases; nucleotides not matched to a gene: 8. CDR3 nucleotide sequence: TGTGCCAGCAGATCCGGGACAGGGGTTCGCGAGCAGTACTTC. Translation gives CASRSGTGVREQYF.

The J gene is TRBJ1-2, the V gene TRBV28, with TRBD1 matching over 8 bases. The length of the CDR3 is 13 residues. Germline-derived CDR1 and CDR2 are MDHEN and SYDVKM. J was trimmed by 7 bases and V by 3 bases; bases with no gene match: 4. This CDR3 is CASSFPDRGGYTF. CDR3 nucleotides: TGTGCCAGCAGTTTCCCCGACAGGGGTGGCTACACCTTC.

This chain joins TRBV5-1 and TRBJ2-7; 9 bases are shared with TRBD1. This CDR3 spans 16 amino acids. Germline trimming cut 4 bases from V and 4 bases from J; bases unmatched to any gene: 12. From germline, CDR1 is SGHRS and CDR2 YFSETQ. The CDR3 DNA reads TGCGCCAGCAGCCCCCTCGGGACAGGGTTTGGGTACGAGCAGTACTTC. Its translation is CASSPLGTGFGYEQYF.